These 30 T cell receptor beta chains originate from one sample sequenced in a study of blood T cell repertoires in COVID-19. Clones were sequenced by immunoSEQ multiplex PCR, and TCRdb holds only the in-frame ones, with some missing. The data contain some 270,000 clones, approximately 83% of them singletons. The sequenced sample consisted of PBMCs or T cells enriched from blood (not recorded which). The receptors were sampled from a woman aged 25 to 39 who had recovered from COVID-19.

The chain uses TRBV3-1 (or the pseudogene TRBV3-2) and TRBJ2-2, with 8 nucleotides matching TRBD2. The junction had 6 bases not matched to a gene; V was cut back by 2 bases and J by 4 bases. The germline CDR1 and CDR2 sequences are LGHDT and YNNKEL (reference sequence). The CDR3 totals 16 residues. CDR3 loop: CASSQPRGGSTGELFF. The CDR3 DNA reads TGTGCCAGCAGCCAACCTCGGGGGGGGAGCACCGGGGAGCTGTTTTTT.

The V gene is TRBV2, the J gene TRBJ2-5, with D possibly TRBD1 on 6 matching bases. Trimming pared 8 bases from V and 4 bases from J, leaving 17 bases between. Germline loops: CDR1 SNHLY, CDR2 FYNNEI. The CDR3 sequence is 14 residues long. This CDR3 is CASGHPARGETQYF. CDR3 sequence (DNA): TGTGCCAGCGGACACCCCGCCAGGGGAGAGACCCAGTACTTC.

The chain has TRBV20-1 and TRBJ2-7, with D perhaps matching TRBD1 (5 bases). CDR1 DFQATT and CDR2 SNEGSKA come from the germline V gene (reference sequence). The CDR3 loop spans 10 amino acids. V was shortened by 5 bases and J by 3 bases, with 5 bases between the two germline ends. For the CDR3, the DNA is TGCAGTGCTGACAGCTACGAGCAGTACTTC. Its translation is CSADSYEQYF.

The rearrangement uses TRBV5-8 and TRBJ1-4, with 8 bases lining up with TRBD1. The germline V gene has CDR1 SGHTS and CDR2 YDEGEE. This CDR3 spans 15 amino acids. Trimming removed 2 bases from V and 4 bases from J; junction bases left unmatched: 4. The DNA for the CDR3 is TGTGCCAGCAGCTTCCCGGACAGGGTTAATGAAAAACTGTTTTTT. This sequence encodes CASSFPDRVNEKLFF.

This clone was recorded once. The chain is built from TRBV5-1 and TRBJ1-2; 7 bases line up with TRBD1. The CDR3 sequence is 15 residues long. Germline V gene sequence: CDR1 SGHRS, CDR2 YFSETQ. V trimming: 3 bases; J trimming: 1 base; junction bases outside the gene matches: 6. CDR3 region: CASSWNRGSNYGYTF. CDR3 DNA sequence: TGCGCCAGCAGCTGGAACAGGGGAAGTAACTATGGCTACACCTTC. The full variable domain, in which reference TRBV5-1 and TRBJ1-2 provide the parts outside the CDR3, is KAGVTQTPRYLIKTRGQQVTLSCSPISGHRSVSWYQQTPGQGLQFLFEYFSETQRNKGNFPGRFSGRQFSNSRSEMNVSTLELGDSALYLCASSWNRGSNYGYTFGSGTRLTVV.

The chain uses TRBV4-1 and TRBJ1-4, with D tentatively TRBD1 (6 bases). The CDR3 totals 15 residues. From germline, CDR1 is MGHRA and CDR2 YSYEKL. The V end lost 1 base, the J end lost 3 bases, and 9 bases lay between the germline ends. The CDR3 DNA is TGCGCCAGCAGCCAAGCGGGGGGGCCTAATGAAAAACTGTTTTTT. Protein product: CASSQAGGPNEKLFF.

The genes are TRBV5-1 and TRBJ1-4; D not certain. V was pared by 4 bases and J by 8 bases, with 21 bases between. Germline assignment: CDR1 SGHRS and CDR2 YFSETQ. This CDR3 has 16 amino acids. This CDR3 reads CASSPGMADYTEKLFF. The CDR3, as DNA: TGCGCCAGCAGCCCCGGGATGGCAGACTACACCGAAAAACTGTTTTTT.

V is TRBV19 and J is TRBJ1-5; D gene unclear. Germline V gene sequence: CDR1 LNHDA, CDR2 SQIVND (reference sequence). V dropped 4 bases and J dropped 5 bases, with 18 bases sitting between them. This CDR3 has 16 amino acids. CDR3 nucleotide sequence: TGTGCCAGTAGTACCTCCGTGACGGGGTACGATCAGCCCCAGCATTTT. Its protein product is CASSTSVTGYDQPQHF.

This chain links TRBV2 with TRBJ2-7, with a tentative D call TRBD2 (5 bases). The V gene's germline CDR1 is SNHLY and CDR2 FYNNEI. The V end lost 4 bases, the J end lost 3 bases, and 7 bases lay between the germline ends. This CDR3 comprises 12 residues. Here the CDR3 reads CASSAGVYEQYF. The CDR3 DNA follows: TGTGCCAGCAGTGCCGGGGTCTACGAGCAGTACTTC.

This chain connects TRBV19 to TRBJ1-1; D is uncertain. The CDR3 sequence is 16 residues long. Trimming left V 6 bases short and J 5 bases short, with 22 bases between. Germline V gene data show CDR1 as LNHDA and CDR2 as SQIVND (reference sequence). The CDR3 DNA sequence: TGTGCCAGTAGACGACCCCTCGCGGGGATGGGAACTGAAGCTTTCTTT. Translating gives CASRRPLAGMGTEAFF.

The chain carries TRBV5-5 and TRBJ1-5; no reliable D call. Trimming took 1 base from V and 7 from J, leaving 21 bases between them. This CDR3 comprises 17 residues. Germline V lookup: CDR1 SGHKS, CDR2 YYEKEE (reference sequence). CDR3 in amino acids: CASSLTVTAPGGQPQHF. Here the CDR3 DNA reads TGTGCCAGCAGCTTGACAGTAACGGCCCCCGGTGGGCAGCCCCAGCATTTT.

This chain joins TRBV7-8 and TRBJ1-6; 7 bases are shared with TRBD1. The CDR3 has 14 residues. Losses at the gene ends were 6 bases for V and 6 bases for J; bases not matched to a gene: 5. Germline-derived CDR1 and CDR2 are SGHVS and FQNEAQ. The CDR3 reads CASSPGQVNSPLHF. For the CDR3, the DNA is TGTGCCAGCAGTCCAGGACAGGTTAATTCACCCCTCCACTTT.

This clone was detected once. The chain is built from TRBV7-9 and TRBJ2-1, with TRBD2 matching over 10 bases. This CDR3 has 17 residues. Germline V CDR1 and CDR2: SEHNR, FQNEAQ (reference sequence). J lost 3 bases, V lost 5 bases, and 10 bases had no gene match. CDR3 bases: TGTGCCAGCAGCCCGAGGGCACGGACTAGCGGCTACAATGAGCAGTTCTTC. Its protein product is CASSPRARTSGYNEQFF.

The chain employs TRBV27 and TRBJ2-7, with TRBD2 matching over 9 bases. Trimming cost V 6 bases and J 2 bases; bases outside gene matches: 8. Germline CDR1 and CDR2: MNHEY and SMNVEV (reference sequence). The CDR3 runs to 15 residues. The CDR3, as DNA: TGTGCCAGCAGAAGACTAGCGGAAAGTCCCTACGAGCAGTACTTC. It yields the protein CASRRLAESPYEQYF.

The gene calls are TRBV2 and TRBJ1-1; D unresolved. Germline V gene sequence: CDR1 SNHLY, CDR2 FYNNEI. Trimming took off 7 bases at V and 3 bases at J, with 6 bases between the two ends. This CDR3 is 11 amino acids long. In DNA, the CDR3 is TGTGCCAGCATGCAGTACACTGAAGCTTTCTTT. It yields the protein CASMQYTEAFF.

This chain connects TRBV28 to TRBJ2-1; TRBD1 aligns across 7 bases. The CDR3 loop spans 19 amino acids. With 6 bases clipped from V and 3 bases from J, the junction kept 20 bases outside the gene matches. Germline V gene sequence: CDR1 MDHEN, CDR2 SYDVKM. CDR3 in DNA: TGTGCCAGCAGCCATGAAAAAACAGGGGCCTCCGTCTACTACAATGAGCAGTTCTTC. Translating gives CASSHEKTGASVYYNEQFF.

The V and J genes are TRBV9 and TRBJ1-1; D is ambiguous. Trimming shortened V by 0 bases and J by 1 base, and 13 bases separated the two germline ends. Germline CDR1 is SGDLS and CDR2 is YYNGEE. CDR3 length: 16 amino acids. The CDR3 coding sequence is TGTGCCAGCAGCGTAGCTCCCCACTCCAAGAACACTGAAGCTTTCTTT. Encoded protein: CASSVAPHSKNTEAFF.

The J gene is TRBJ1-1, the V gene TRBV7-2; unclear D gene. V lost 1 base and J 0 bases, leaving 9 bases between the germline ends. The CDR3 covers 15 residues. Germline V lookup: CDR1 SGHTA, CDR2 FQGNSA. CDR3 sequence: CASSLVQPMNTEAFF. CDR3 DNA sequence: TGTGCCAGCAGCTTAGTACAGCCCATGAACACTGAAGCTTTCTTT.

The CDR3 nucleotides read TGTGCCAGCAGCGTAGTTGGAGGAGAAGAGACCCAGTACTTC. It yields the protein CASSVVGGEETQYF. The rearrangement joins TRBV9 to TRBJ2-5; D may be TRBD2 (5 bases). The germline V gene has CDR1 SGDLS and CDR2 YYNGEE. V lost 0 bases to trimming and J lost 3 bases, with 9 bases between them. The length of the CDR3 is 14 residues.

The chain joins TRBV2 to TRBJ2-3; TRBD1 aligns across 9 bases. After removal of 6 bases from V and 2 bases from J, the junction contained 6 bases not matched to a gene. Looked up from germline, CDR1 is SNHLY and CDR2 is FYNNEI. The CDR3 length is 15 residues. The CDR3 nucleotides are TGTGCCAGCAGGGAGGGACAGGGATCCACAGATACGCAGTATTTT. Protein: CASREGQGSTDTQYF.

The V call is TRBV7-8, the J call TRBJ2-1; 13 nucleotides line up with TRBD2. The CDR3 sequence is 18 residues long. Trimming removed 3 bases from V and 4 bases from J; junction bases left unmatched: 9. Germline lookup yields CDR1 SGHVS and CDR2 FQNEAQ. CDR3 nucleotides: TGTGCCAGCAGCTTGGTTCGACTAGCGGGAGGACTGTACAATGAGCAGTTCTTC. This codes for CASSLVRLAGGLYNEQFF.

At least ten counts were recorded for this clone. The DNA for the CDR3 is TGTGCCAGCAGCCAAGATGGAGCGGGGGGGCCGGACGAGCAGTACTTC. Residues: CASSQDGAGGPDEQYF. The V gene is TRBV4-2, the J gene TRBJ2-7; 10 nucleotides line up with TRBD2. The V and J ends lost 0 bases and 5 bases, in that order; junction bases with no gene match: 7. The germline CDR1 and CDR2 sequences are LGHNA and YNFKEQ. This CDR3 region has 16 residues.

The chain combines TRBV5-1 with TRBJ2-2; TRBD1 matches at 12 bases. After removal of 0 bases from V and 6 bases from J, the junction contained 9 bases not matched to a gene. Germline V lookup: CDR1 SGHRS, CDR2 YFSETQ. The CDR3 sequence is 18 residues long. CDR3 amino acids: CASSLDSRDRGRSGELFF. In nucleotides, the CDR3 is TGCGCCAGCAGCTTGGATTCCCGGGACAGGGGGCGGTCCGGGGAGCTGTTTTTT.

The chain couples TRBV28 to TRBJ2-5, with D uncertain. Germline lookup yields CDR1 MDHEN and CDR2 SYDVKM. V was pared by 7 bases and J by 7 bases, with 16 bases between. This CDR3 spans 13 amino acids. Here the CDR3 DNA reads TGTGCCAGCAACTTGGGTCTACGGAGGACCCAGTACTTC. It is translated as CASNLGLRRTQYF.

The V call is TRBV15, the J call TRBJ1-4; D call uncertain. Trimming removed 3 bases from V and 1 base from J, with 9 bases in between. There are 15 residues in the CDR3. Germline loops: CDR1 LNHNV, CDR2 YYDKDF (reference sequence). The CDR3 sequence: CATSRSSRTNEKLFF. The CDR3 region has the DNA TGTGCCACCAGCAGGTCTAGTCGAACTAATGAAAAACTGTTTTTT.

V usage is TRBV11-2 and J usage is TRBJ2-3; D may be TRBD2 (5 bases). CDR1 and CDR2 (germline): SGHAT, FQNNGV. The ends were cut back, 7 bases at V and 1 base at J, with 27 bases in the middle. The CDR3 has 19 residues. The CDR3 reads CASTLTGGRAIAGTDTQYF. The CDR3, as DNA: TGTGCCAGCACCCTAACCGGCGGGCGGGCCATAGCTGGCACAGATACGCAGTATTTT.

The chain has TRBV24-1 and TRBJ2-1, with D perhaps TRBD1 (6 bases). CDR1 KGHDR and CDR2 SFDVKD come from the germline V gene. Trimming took off 0 bases at V and 5 bases at J, with 10 bases between the two ends. The CDR3 is made up of 15 amino acids. The CDR3 spells CATSDLSGGDNEQFF. DNA of the CDR3: TGTGCCACCAGTGATTTGAGTGGGGGCGACAATGAGCAGTTCTTC.

This clone was detected only once. This sequence joins TRBV5-1 and TRBJ2-1; weak D call: TRBD2 (6 bases). Trimming left V 0 bases short and J 0 bases short, with 10 bases between. This CDR3 has 16 amino acids. CDR1 and CDR2 (germline): SGHRS, YFSETQ. The CDR3, as DNA: TGCGCCAGCAGCTTGGAGTGGAGGGGCTCCTACAATGAGCAGTTCTTC. This gives the protein CASSLEWRGSYNEQFF.

The V call is TRBV7-9, the J call TRBJ2-1; 8 nucleotides align to TRBD2. V shed 5 bases and J 6 bases; nucleotides not matched to a gene: 12. Germline lookup yields CDR1 SEHNR and CDR2 FQNEAQ (reference sequence). This CDR3 region has 16 residues. For the CDR3, the DNA is TGTGCCAGCAGCCACCTGGGACTAGTCACGGGCAATGAGCAGTTCTTC. Translation gives CASSHLGLVTGNEQFF. Together with reference TRBV7-9 and TRBJ2-1, the CDR3 gives the full variable domain: DTGVSQNPRHKITKRGQNVTFRCDPISEHNRLYWYRQTLGQGPEFLTYFQNEAQLEKSRLLSDRFSAERPKGSFSTLEIQRTEQGDSAMYLCASSHLGLVTGNEQFFGPGTRLTVL.

CDR3 amino acids: CASSPGDRTNSPLHF. Written as DNA, the CDR3 is TGCGCCAGCAGCCCCGGGGACAGAACTAATTCACCCCTCCACTTT. The rearrangement uses TRBV4-1 and TRBJ1-6; TRBD1 matches 7 bases. The germline CDR1 and CDR2 sequences are MGHRA and YSYEKL. The V segment lost 4 bases and the J segment 6 bases; nucleotides outside the gene matches: 6. This CDR3 is built from 15 residues.